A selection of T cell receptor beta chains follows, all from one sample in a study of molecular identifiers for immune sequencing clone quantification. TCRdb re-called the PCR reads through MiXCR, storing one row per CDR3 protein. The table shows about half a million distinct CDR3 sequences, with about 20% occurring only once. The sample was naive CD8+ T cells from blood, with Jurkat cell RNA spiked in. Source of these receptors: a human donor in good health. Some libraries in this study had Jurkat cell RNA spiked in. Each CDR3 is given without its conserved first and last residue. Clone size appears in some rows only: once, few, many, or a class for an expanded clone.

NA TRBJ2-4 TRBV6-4 ASSDPTDPKNIQY
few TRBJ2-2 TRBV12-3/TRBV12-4 ASRHALTGAANTGELF
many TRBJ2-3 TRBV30 AWSGDRNSGSRFSDTQY
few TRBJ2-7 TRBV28 ASTPTVSYEQY
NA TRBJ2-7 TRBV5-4 ASSYGLDRVYEQY
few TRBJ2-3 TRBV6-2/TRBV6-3 ASQLEDFTDTQY
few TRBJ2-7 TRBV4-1 ASSQDWQGTYEQY
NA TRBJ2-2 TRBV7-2 ASSFPTGAGTSGRGSGELF
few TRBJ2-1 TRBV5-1 ASSLGRNYPSSYNEQF
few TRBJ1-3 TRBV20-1 SARPGQGFPYNRNTIY
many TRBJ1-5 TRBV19 ASSQGLQPQH